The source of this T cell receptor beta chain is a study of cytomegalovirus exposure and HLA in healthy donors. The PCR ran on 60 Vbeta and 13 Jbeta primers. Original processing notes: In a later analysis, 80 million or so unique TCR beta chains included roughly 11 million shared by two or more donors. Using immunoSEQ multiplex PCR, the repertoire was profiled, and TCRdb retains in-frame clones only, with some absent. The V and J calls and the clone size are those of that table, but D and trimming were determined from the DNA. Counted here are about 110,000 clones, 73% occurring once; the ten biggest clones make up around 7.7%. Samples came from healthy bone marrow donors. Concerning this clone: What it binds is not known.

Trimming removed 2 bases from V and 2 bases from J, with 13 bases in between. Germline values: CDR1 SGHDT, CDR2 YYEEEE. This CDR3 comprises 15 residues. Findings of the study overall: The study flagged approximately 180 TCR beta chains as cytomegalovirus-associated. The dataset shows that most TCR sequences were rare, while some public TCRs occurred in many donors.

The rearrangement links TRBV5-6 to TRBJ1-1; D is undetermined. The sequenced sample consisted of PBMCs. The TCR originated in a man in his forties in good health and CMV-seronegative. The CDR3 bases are TGTGCCAGCAGCTTTTCTGGGAGGATCAACACTGAAGCTTTCTTT. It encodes CASSFSGRINTEAFF.